Shown below are 12 T cell receptor beta chains from a single sample sequenced in a study of identical twins. TCRdb reanalysed the 5' RACE reads using MiXCR and keeps one entry per CDR3 protein. The sample shows some 1,600,000 distinct CDR3 sequences, under 35% of them seen only once. What was sequenced was cord blood. The origin of the receptors is a newborn girl in good health.

The V gene is TRBV4-1, the J gene TRBJ1-5; a possible D gene is TRBD1 (5 bases). This CDR3 region has 15 residues. CDR1 and CDR2 from the germline V gene are MGHRA and YSYEKL. Trimming removed 1 base from V and 4 bases from J, with 11 bases in between. The CDR3 sequence is CASSQVMGGNQPQHF. For the CDR3, the DNA is TGCGCCAGCAGCCAAGTGATGGGGGGAAATCAGCCCCAGCATTTT.

This clonotype was seen only a few times. The V and J genes are TRBV7-2 and TRBJ2-4; the D gene is possibly TRBD2 (6 bases). The V and J ends lost 1 base and 15 bases respectively, with 13 bases between them. The CDR3 spans 12 residues. Germline loops: CDR1 SGHTA, CDR2 FQGNSA. CDR3 amino acids: CASSLEVGTRYF. For the CDR3, the DNA is TGTGCCAGCAGCTTAGAGGTGGGGACTCGGTACTTC.

The genes are TRBV20-1 and TRBJ1-5; D gene uncertain. There are 12 residues in the CDR3. Trimming left V 3 bases short and J 5 bases short, with 8 bases between. CDR1 is DFQATT and CDR2 is SNEGSKA in the germline V gene (reference sequence). The CDR3 coding sequence is TGCAGTGCTAGCCTTTTGTATCAGCCCCAGCATTTT. Its translation: CSASLLYQPQHF.

This clonotype was seen repeatedly, ten times or more. The genes are TRBV24-1 and TRBJ2-1, with D perhaps TRBD1 (6 bases). The CDR3 consists of 12 residues. The V gene's germline CDR1 is KGHDR and CDR2 SFDVKD. V lost 10 bases to trimming and J lost 1 base, with 7 bases between them. The CDR3 DNA reads as TGTGCCACAACAGGGTCCTACAATGAGCAGTTCTTC. Encoded protein: CATTGSYNEQFF.

There are a few counts of this clonotype. V and J are TRBV2 and TRBJ2-7, with TRBD2 identical over 7 bases. The junction had 10 bases not matched to a gene; V was cut back by 6 bases and J by 2 bases. The CDR3 consists of 15 residues. In germline, CDR1 is SNHLY, CDR2 FYNNEI. The CDR3 DNA follows: TGTGCCAGCAGCCAATCTAGCGGAGTAGCCTACGAGCAGTACTTC. Protein: CASSQSSGVAYEQYF.

V and J are TRBV6-5 and TRBJ1-2; 9 nucleotides align to TRBD1. Germline loops: CDR1 MNHEY, CDR2 SVGAGI. This CDR3 is built from 15 residues. The V gene end was trimmed by 6 bases and the J gene end by 3 bases; junction bases not matched to a gene: 8. In DNA form, the CDR3 reads TGTGCCAGCAGCCCCTACCGGACAGGGGACTATGGCTACACCTTC. Protein product: CASSPYRTGDYGYTF.

V is TRBV2 and J is TRBJ2-4, with D tentatively TRBD2 (6 bases). The CDR3 spans 14 residues. V was cut by 7 bases and J by 2 bases, with 12 bases left in between. Germline CDR1 is SNHLY and CDR2 is FYNNEI. The CDR3 nucleotides are TGTGCCAGCAACATAGGGAGGACCAAAAACATTCAGTACTTC. It codes for CASNIGRTKNIQYF. The whole variable domain, filled in from reference TRBV2 and TRBJ2-4, reads EPEVTQTPSHQVTQMGQEVILRCVPISNHLYFYWYRQILGQKVEFLVSFYNNEISEKSEIFDDQFSVERPDGSNFTLKIRSTKLEDSAMYFCASNIGRTKNIQYFGAGTRLSVL.

This clonotype was counted a few times. The chain joins TRBV5-1 to TRBJ2-1; D tentatively fits TRBD1 or TRBD2 (6 bases each). V dropped 0 bases and J dropped 9 bases, with 13 bases sitting between them. This CDR3 has 14 amino acids. Germline loops: CDR1 SGHRS, CDR2 YFSETQ. The CDR3 loop is CASSLANSGAEQFF. CDR3 in DNA: TGCGCCAGCAGCTTGGCCAACTCGGGGGCTGAGCAGTTCTTC. The variable domain in full, with the rest retrieved from reference TRBV5-1 and TRBJ2-1, is KAGVTQTPRYLIKTRGQQVTLSCSPISGHRSVSWYQQTPGQGLQFLFEYFSETQRNKGNFPGRFSGRQFSNSRSEMNVSTLELGDSALYLCASSLANSGAEQFFGPGTRLTVL.

The chain carries TRBV2 and TRBJ2-3, with D possibly TRBD2 on 6 matching bases. V lost 7 bases to trimming and J lost 4 bases, with 15 bases between them. CDR1 SNHLY and CDR2 FYNNEI come from the germline V gene. The CDR3 consists of 14 residues. CDR3 sequence: CASKRRLVADTQYF. CDR3 nucleotide sequence: TGTGCCAGCAAAAGGAGACTAGTTGCAGATACGCAGTATTTT.

The chain joins TRBV5-1 to TRBJ2-3, with D possibly TRBD2 on 5 matching bases. The CDR3 totals 17 residues. V was trimmed by 0 bases and J by 2 bases, leaving 16 bases between them. Germline V gene lookup returns CDR1 SGHRS and CDR2 YFSETQ. This CDR3 reads CASSLGLKNPHTDTQYF. The CDR3, as DNA: TGCGCCAGCAGCTTGGGACTAAAGAACCCACACACAGATACGCAGTATTTT.

The V call is TRBV20-1, the J call TRBJ1-1; no clear D gene. The CDR3 is 11 residues long. Trimming removed 6 bases at V and 7 bases at J, with 12 bases between. Looked up from germline, CDR1 is DFQATT and CDR2 is SNEGSKA (reference sequence). CDR3 in amino acids: CSAPEVGEAFF. The CDR3, as DNA: TGCAGTGCCCCAGAGGTGGGTGAAGCTTTCTTT.

The table lists this clonotype with a few counts. The gene calls are TRBV12-5 and TRBJ2-7; D not certain. V was shortened by 6 bases and J by 10 bases, with 25 bases between the two germline ends. CDR1 and CDR2 from the germline V gene are LGHNT and FRNRAP. This CDR3 contains 15 residues. The CDR3 loop reads CASGPSPDKSRNQYF. The DNA of the CDR3 is TGTGCTAGTGGCCCTTCACCTGACAAGTCGCGAAATCAGTACTTC.